Listed here are 21 T cell receptor beta chains from one sample, sequenced in a study of CXCR3-negative and CXCR3-positive naive CD8 T cells. TRB cDNA libraries were made by UMI-labeled 5' RACE. With the 5' RACE reads reprocessed, TCRdb shows one record per CDR3 protein and no DNA. Across 46,000 or so distinct CDR3 sequences, the top ten clones capture 2% to 3% of the sample. Sequenced input: naive CXCR3- CD8+ T cells from blood. The subset here: CD45RO-CCR7+CD27+CD95- naive CD8+ T cells lacking CXCR3 (TNR3-). Receptors originate from a human donor in good health. Some clones in this sample may be carry-over from other donors' samples.

CDR3 in amino acids: CRAKGGNTEAFF. The chain joins TRBV20-1 to TRBJ1-1. Germline CDR1 DFQATT, CDR2 SNEGSKA (reference sequence). The CDR3 spans 12 residues.

V usage is TRBV29-1 and J usage is TRBJ2-5. The CDR3 has 15 residues. CDR1 SQVTM and CDR2 ANQGSEA come from the germline V gene. CDR3 sequence: CSVEVGGSFQETQYF.

This sequence joins TRBV7-6 and TRBJ2-5. This CDR3 has 13 residues. Germline loops: CDR1 SGHVS, CDR2 FNYEAQ. The CDR3 is CASSLWGSETQYF.

The chain combines TRBV14 with TRBJ1-1; TCRdb gives TRBD1 as the D gene, but with no DNA this cannot be confirmed. Germline CDR1 is SGHDN and CDR2 is FVKESK. This CDR3 contains 14 residues. CDR3 sequence reads: CASSPRQGWAEAFF.

The chain joins TRBV14 to TRBJ2-7; TCRdb returns TRBD1, unconfirmable since there is no DNA. Germline CDR1 is SGHDN and CDR2 is FVKESK. The CDR3 covers 15 residues. CDR3 protein: CASSQDWDRPYEQYF.

The chain employs TRBV20-1 and TRBJ2-1. The CDR3 consists of 14 residues. From germline, CDR1 is DFQATT and CDR2 SNEGSKA (reference sequence). The CDR3 sequence is CSARKRGPNNEQFF.

This chain links TRBV29-1 with TRBJ1-1; TCRdb's assignment of TRBD1 cannot be checked, as there is no DNA. This CDR3 has 14 residues. Germline loops: CDR1 SQVTM, CDR2 ANQGSEA. The CDR3: CSVVPTNRGTEAFF.

The J gene is TRBJ2-3, the V gene TRBV29-1. Per the germline V gene, CDR1 is SQVTM and CDR2 is ANQGSEA. This CDR3 comprises 14 residues. The CDR3 sequence is CSVVGDMSTDTQYF.

V and J are TRBV19 and TRBJ2-3; absent DNA, TCRdb's TRBD2 call cannot be checked. Germline lookup yields CDR1 LNHDA and CDR2 SQIVND (reference sequence). The CDR3 is made up of 18 amino acids. This CDR3 reads CASSKRVAIAGHQDTQYF.

This chain links TRBV29-1 with TRBJ2-4. Looked up from germline, CDR1 is SQVTM and CDR2 is ANQGSEA. This CDR3 region has 11 residues. The CDR3 spells CSVDNGHIQYF. The entire variable domain, with the rest obtained from reference TRBV29-1 and TRBJ2-4, is as follows: SAVISQKPSRDICQRGTSLTIQCQVDSQVTMMFWYRQQPGQSLTLIATANQGSEATYESGFVIDKFPISRPNLTFSTLTVSNMSPEDSSIYLCSVDNGHIQYFGAGTRLSVL.

The gene calls are TRBV7-2 and TRBJ2-7; TCRdb selects TRBD2, and the lack of DNA leaves this call unchecked. CDR1 and CDR2 (germline): SGHTA, FQGNSA. This CDR3 region has 15 residues. This chain's CDR3 is CASSPGPGLAYEQYF.

This chain joins TRBV29-1 and TRBJ1-2; TCRdb designates TRBD1, a call that cannot be tested without DNA. The germline gives CDR1 SQVTM, CDR2 ANQGSEA. The CDR3 contains 13 residues. The CDR3: CSVSGDTVYGYTF.

CDR3 protein: CASRSFGGDYEQYF. The chain couples TRBV28 to TRBJ2-7; TCRdb designates TRBD1, a call that cannot be tested without DNA. The CDR3 is 14 residues long. Germline CDR1 reads MDHEN; CDR2 reads SYDVKM.

This chain joins TRBV7-9 and TRBJ2-7; TCRdb outputs TRBD1, but without DNA this stays unchecked. Germline CDR1 SEHNR, CDR2 FQNEAQ (reference sequence). CDR3 length: 15 amino acids. The CDR3 is CASSPKGTGSYEQYF.

The chain couples TRBV13 to TRBJ1-1; TCRdb's D call of TRBD1 is untestable without DNA. CDR1 and CDR2 from the germline V gene are PRHDT and FYEKMQ (reference sequence). CDR3 length: 15 amino acids. CDR3 protein: CASSLPLNWGTEAFF.

J is TRBJ1-6 and V is TRBV4-2; TCRdb picks TRBD1, but there is no DNA to check that call. CDR1 and CDR2 from the germline V gene are LGHNA and YNFKEQ. The CDR3 spans 14 residues. CDR3 amino acids: CASSPPGANSPLHF.

The chain recombines TRBV7-2 with TRBJ1-5. The CDR3 spans 14 residues. The germline CDR1 and CDR2 sequences are SGHTA and FQGNSA. This CDR3 reads CASSLAPGYQPQHF.

The chain joins TRBV5-6 to TRBJ2-7; checking the TCRdb D call of TRBD1 is not possible without DNA. CDR3 length: 13 amino acids. CDR1 is SGHDT, CDR2 YYEEEE, per germline. CDR3 region: CASSPGQGDEQYF.

The chain carries TRBV29-1 and TRBJ2-4; TCRdb's D gene call, TRBD1, goes unchecked for lack of DNA. This CDR3 contains 17 residues. The germline V gene has CDR1 SQVTM and CDR2 ANQGSEA. CDR3 amino acids: CSVEEAQSPVAKNIQYF.

The rearrangement joins TRBV6-2 or TRBV6-3 to TRBJ2-1; TCRdb gives TRBD1 as the D gene, but with no DNA this cannot be confirmed. CDR3 length: 13 residues. CDR1 and CDR2 (germline): MNHEY, SVGEGT. This chain's CDR3 is CASSYPPREEQFF.

The rearrangement uses TRBV7-8 and TRBJ2-5. The CDR3 has 13 residues. Looked up from germline, CDR1 is SGHVS and CDR2 is FQNEAQ. The CDR3 here is CASSSTMWETQYF.